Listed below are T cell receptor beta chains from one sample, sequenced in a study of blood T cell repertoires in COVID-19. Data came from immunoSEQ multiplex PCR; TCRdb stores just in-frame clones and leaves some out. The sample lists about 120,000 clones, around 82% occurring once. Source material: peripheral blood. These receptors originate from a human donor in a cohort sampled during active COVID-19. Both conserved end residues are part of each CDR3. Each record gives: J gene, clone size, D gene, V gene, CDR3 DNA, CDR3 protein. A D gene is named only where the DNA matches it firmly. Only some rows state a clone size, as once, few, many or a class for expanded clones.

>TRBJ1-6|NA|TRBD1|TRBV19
TGTGCCAGTAGTAGTATGACAGGGATCCACTATAATTCACCCCTCCACTTT
CASSSMTGIHYNSPLHF
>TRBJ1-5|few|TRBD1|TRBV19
TGTGCCAGTAGCGGGACAGGTCTAAATCAGCCCCAGCATTTT
CASSGTGLNQPQHF
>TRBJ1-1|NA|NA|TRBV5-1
TGCGCCAGCAGCTTGGCCTCCGGGAGGGTGAACACTGAAGCTTTCTTT
CASSLASGRVNTEAFF
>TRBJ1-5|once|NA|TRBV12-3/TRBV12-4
TGTGCCAGCAGTTTATTAGCTCAGCCCCAGCATTTT
CASSLLAQPQHF
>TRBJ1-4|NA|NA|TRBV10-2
TGCGCCAGCAGTGAAGGAGGGGCAAGATATGAAAAACTGTTTTTT
CASSEGGARYEKLFF
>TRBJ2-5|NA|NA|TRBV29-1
TGCAGCGTTGGGGACACTCGGACCCAAGAGACCCAGTACTTC
CSVGDTRTQETQYF
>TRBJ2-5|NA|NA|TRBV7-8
TGTGCCAGCAGCTTGAGGGTAGGGGAGACCCAGTACTTC
CASSLRVGETQYF
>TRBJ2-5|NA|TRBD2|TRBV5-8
TGTGCCAGCAGCTCGGGGACTAGCGGGGGGGCCGCAGAGACCCAGTACTTC
CASSSGTSGGAAETQYF
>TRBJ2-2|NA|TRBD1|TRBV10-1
TGCGCCAGCAGCGCCGGGGACAGGACCGGGGAGCTGTTTTTT
CASSAGDRTGELFF
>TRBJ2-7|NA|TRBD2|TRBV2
TGTGCCAGCAGTGCCGGGAGGGCCTCCTACGAGCAGTACTTC
CASSAGRASYEQYF
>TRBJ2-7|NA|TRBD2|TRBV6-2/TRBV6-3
TGTGCCAGCAGTTACGGCGAACGGGGGGACTACGAGCAGTACTTC
CASSYGERGDYEQYF
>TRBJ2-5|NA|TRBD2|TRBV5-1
TGCGCCAGCCACAACGCAGCGGGGGGAGAGACCCAGTACTTC
CASHNAAGGETQYF
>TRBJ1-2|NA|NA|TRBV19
TGTGCCAGTAGTAAACTCGACGGGAACTATGGCTACACCTTC
CASSKLDGNYGYTF
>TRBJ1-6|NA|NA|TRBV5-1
TGCGCCAGCAGCTCGACAGCAAACTCACCCCTCCACTTT
CASSSTANSPLHF
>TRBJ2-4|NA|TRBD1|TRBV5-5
TGTGCCAGCAGCTTGGATATACAGGGGAACATTCAGTACTTC
CASSLDIQGNIQYF
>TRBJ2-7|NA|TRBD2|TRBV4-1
TGCGCCAGCAGCCCCTTAGCGGGGGGGCAAGACGAGCAGTACTTC
CASSPLAGGQDEQYF
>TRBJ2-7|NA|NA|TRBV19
TGTGCCAGTAGTCCTCGGGTCGACTACGAGCAGTACTTC
CASSPRVDYEQYF
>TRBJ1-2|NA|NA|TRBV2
TGTGCCAGCAGTGATCGAACAGGGAACTATGGCTACACCTTC
CASSDRTGNYGYTF
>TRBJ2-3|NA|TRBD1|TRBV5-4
TGTGCCAGCAGCTTTGCAGGGGGCGCCGGCACAGATACGCAGTATTTT
CASSFAGGAGTDTQYF
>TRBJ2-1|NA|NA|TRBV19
TGTGCCAGTAGTATTCGGGGGTACGTGGACAATGAGCAGTTCTTC
CASSIRGYVDNEQFF
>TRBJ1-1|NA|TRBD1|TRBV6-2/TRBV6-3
TGTGCCAGCAGTTTCGGACAGGGGGCAATGAGCACTGAAGCTTTCTTT
CASSFGQGAMSTEAFF
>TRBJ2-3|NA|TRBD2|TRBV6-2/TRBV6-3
TGTGCCAGCAGTTACTCGGCGCGGGGGGGCGATACGCAGTATTTT
CASSYSARGGDTQYF
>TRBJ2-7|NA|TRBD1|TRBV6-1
TGTGCCAGCAGTGAGGGCAGGGGGAGCGAGCAGTACTTT
CASSEGRGSEQYF
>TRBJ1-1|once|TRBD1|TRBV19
TGTGCCAGTAGTAGCCACCCCGGGACAGGGGGTACCCGGTCGGAAGCTTTCTTT
CASSSHPGTGGTRSEAFF
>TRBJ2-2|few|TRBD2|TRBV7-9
TGTGCCAGCAGCCGGTGGCGGGGGGACCCCGGGGAGCTGTTTTTT
CASSRWRGDPGELFF
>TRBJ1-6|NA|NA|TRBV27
TGTGCCAGCAGTTCTACGGGTCAAAAGAGGAATTCACCCCTCCACTTT
CASSSTGQKRNSPLHF
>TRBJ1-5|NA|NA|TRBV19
TGTGCCAGTAGTGTACAGGGTAGCAATCAGCCCCAGCATTTT
CASSVQGSNQPQHF
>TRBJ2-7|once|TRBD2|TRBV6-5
TGTGCCAGCACGCCTAGCGGGGGGCAAAACTACGAGCAGTACTTC
CASTPSGGQNYEQYF
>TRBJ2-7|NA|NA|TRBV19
TGTGCCAGTAGCAACCGGGACACTTACTCCTACGAGCAGTACTTC
CASSNRDTYSYEQYF
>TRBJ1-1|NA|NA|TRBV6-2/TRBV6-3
TGTGCCAGCAGTTACTCGAGCCGAGGAGAGGGATTCCGCACTGAAGCTTTCTTT
CASSYSSRGEGFRTEAFF
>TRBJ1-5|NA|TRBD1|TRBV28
TGTGCCAGCAGTCCCCCGGGACAGACCCACAATCAGCCCCAGCATTTT
CASSPPGQTHNQPQHF
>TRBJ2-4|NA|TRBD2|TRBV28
TGTGCCAGCAGTCCCGGGACTACCCAAAACATTCAGTACTTC
CASSPGTTQNIQYF
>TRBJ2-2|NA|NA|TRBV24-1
TGTGCCACCAGTGAAGTCGGCGGGCTGAACACCGGGGAGCTGTTTTTT
CATSEVGGLNTGELFF
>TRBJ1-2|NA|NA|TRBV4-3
TGCGCCAGCAGCCAAGAAGGGGGGGAGAGCTATGGCTACACCTTC
CASSQEGGESYGYTF
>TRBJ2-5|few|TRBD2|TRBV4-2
TGTGCCAGCAGCCTGGGACTAGCGGGGGCCCAAGAGACCCAGTACTTC
CASSLGLAGAQETQYF
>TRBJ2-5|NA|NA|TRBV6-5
TGTGCCAGCACAAGTGGGTCTACAGGAGAGACCCAGTACTTC
CASTSGSTGETQYF
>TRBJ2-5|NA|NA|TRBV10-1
TGCGCCAGCAGTGAAGCTGGCGGGGGCTTGCAGACCCAGTACTTC
CASSEAGGGLQTQYF
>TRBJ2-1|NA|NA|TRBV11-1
TGTGCCAGCAGCTTAGCAGGTGGGGCCTCCTACAATGAGCAGTTCTTC
CASSLAGGASYNEQFF
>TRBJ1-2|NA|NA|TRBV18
TGTGCCAGCTCACCGGACTTGCATGGCTACACCTTC
CASSPDLHGYTF
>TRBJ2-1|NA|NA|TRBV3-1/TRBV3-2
TGTGCCAGCAGCCCCCAGGCCCTATCCTACAATGAGCAGTTCTTC
CASSPQALSYNEQFF
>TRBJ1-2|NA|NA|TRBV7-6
TGTGCCAGCAGCTTAGGGTCACCGGGGGTTTATGGCTACACCTTC
CASSLGSPGVYGYTF
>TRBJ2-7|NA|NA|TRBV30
TGTGCCTGGGATACTAGCCGGCAAACCTACGAGCAGTACTTC
CAWDTSRQTYEQYF
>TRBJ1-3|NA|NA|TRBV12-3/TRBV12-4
TGTGCCAGCAGTTTAGCCGGGGGAAACACCATATATTTT
CASSLAGGNTIYF
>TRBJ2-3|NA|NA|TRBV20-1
TGCAGTGCTAGTCAGGGTCCAGATACGCAGTATTTT
CSASQGPDTQYF
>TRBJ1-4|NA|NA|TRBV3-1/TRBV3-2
TGTGCCAGCAGCCAATCTGAGACTAATGAAAAACTGTTTTTT
CASSQSETNEKLFF
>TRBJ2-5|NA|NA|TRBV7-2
TGTGCCAGCAGCCCTTTGGGGGGTGAGACCCAGTACTTC
CASSPLGGETQYF
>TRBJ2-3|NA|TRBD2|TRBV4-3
TGCGCCAGCAGCCCCGGGACTAGCGGGGGCACAGATACGCAGTATTTT
CASSPGTSGGTDTQYF
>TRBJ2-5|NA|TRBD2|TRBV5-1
TGCGCCAGCAGCTATTTGGGAGGGGAGACCCAGTACTTC
CASSYLGGETQYF
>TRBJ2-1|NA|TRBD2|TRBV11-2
TGTGCCAGCAGCTTAGACGGGGGGGTCTACAATGAGCAGTTCTTC
CASSLDGGVYNEQFF
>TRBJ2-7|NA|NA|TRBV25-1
TGTGCCAGCAGTGATGACAGGTCCTACGAGCAGTACTTC
CASSDDRSYEQYF
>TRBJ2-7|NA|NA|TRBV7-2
TGTGCCAGCAGCTCCGTCCCCGACAGAACCGCCTACGAGCAGTACTTC
CASSSVPDRTAYEQYF
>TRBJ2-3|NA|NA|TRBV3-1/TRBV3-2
TGTGCCAGCAGCCCGGGGACACTTGACCCCACAGATACGCAGTATTTT
CASSPGTLDPTDTQYF
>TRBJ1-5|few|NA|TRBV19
TGTGCCAGTAGCAACATCCAGGGCAGCCTTTATAGCAATCAGCCCCAGCATTTT
CASSNIQGSLYSNQPQHF
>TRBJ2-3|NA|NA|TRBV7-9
TGTGCCAGCAGCCGGATTTACAGCGGAAGCACAGATACGCAGTATTTT
CASSRIYSGSTDTQYF
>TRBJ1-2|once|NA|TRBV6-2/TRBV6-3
TGTGCCAGCAGTGACTTCCTGACAGGCTATGGCTACACCTTC
CASSDFLTGYGYTF
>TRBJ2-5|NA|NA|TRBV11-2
TGTGCCAGCAGCTTAGATTTAGCCCACCAAGAGACCCAGTACTTC
CASSLDLAHQETQYF
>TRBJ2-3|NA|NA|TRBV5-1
TGCGCCAGCAGCCCCTATGCGGGGGCGGATACGCAGTATTTT
CASSPYAGADTQYF
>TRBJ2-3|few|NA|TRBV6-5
TGTGCCAGCAGTTACGGTAGCGCAGATACGCAGTATTTT
CASSYGSADTQYF